This T cell receptor (beta chain) emerged from a study of blood T cell repertoires in COVID-19. Clones were read by immunoSEQ multiplex PCR, and TCRdb kept only the in-frame ones, dropping some. The sample includes roughly 390,000 clones, around 87% seen only once; the top ten take over 9.5%. CDR1 is WNHNN, CDR2 SYGVQD, per germline (reference sequence). The CDR3 has 12 amino acids. Between the trimmed V and J ends, which lost 3 bases and 6 bases, there was a span of 5 bases. The origin of this receptor is a woman aged 25 to 39 with COVID-19, enrolled during active disease. The specimen was peripheral blood. The chain uses TRBV10-1 and TRBJ2-2; D unclear. CDR3 region: CASSEHAGELFF. The DNA for the CDR3 is TGCGCCAGCAGTGAACACGCCGGGGAGCTGTTTTTT.